The rows below give T cell receptor beta chains drawn from one sample of a study of cytomegalovirus exposure and HLA in healthy donors. Method: immunoSEQ multiplex PCR; TCRdb's copy keeps in-frame clones and lacks some. The table has approximately 150,000 clones, approximately 89% seen once. Source material: PBMCs. All receptors derive from a man between 18 and 29 years old in good health and CMV-seropositive. CDR3s include the opening cysteine and the closing phenylalanine or tryptophan. A D gene is named only where the DNA matches it firmly. Size is omitted from some rows. Given values are once, few, many or a class for expanded clones.

>TRBD1|NA|TRBJ1-2|TRBV7-3
TGTGCCAGCAGCTCGACTACAGGGGTCGATGGCTACACCTTC
CASSSTTGVDGYTF
>NA|NA|TRBJ2-1|TRBV6-5
TGTGCCAGCAGTTCGACTAATTTGAATGAGCAGTTCTTC
CASSSTNLNEQFF
>TRBD1|NA|TRBJ2-5|TRBV23-1
TGCGCCAGCAGTCAGGGGACAGGGGGTCGGGTGACCCAGTACTTC
CASSQGTGGRVTQYF
>TRBD2|NA|TRBJ2-7|TRBV19
TGTGCCAGTGGAGCGGGAGGGCAGTACGAGCAGTACTTC
CASGAGGQYEQYF
>NA|few|TRBJ1-1|TRBV21-1
TGTGCCAGCAGCAAGGGCAGGGGTGGGACTGAAGCTTTCTTT
CASSKGRGGTEAFF
>TRBD2|once|TRBJ2-5|TRBV4-2
TGTGCCAGCAGCCCCGGGACTAGCGGGAAAGAGACCCAGTACTTC
CASSPGTSGKETQYF
>NA|NA|TRBJ2-4|TRBV25-1
TGTGCCAGCAGTGGGACTATTGCCAAAAACATTCAGTACTTC
CASSGTIAKNIQYF
>NA|NA|TRBJ1-1|TRBV2
TGTGCCAGCAGTCATATACAAGGGGCGAACACTGAAGCTTTCTTT
CASSHIQGANTEAFF
>NA|once|TRBJ1-1|TRBV5-1
TGCGCCAGCACGTCAAACCCATACATGGCGAACACTGAAGCTTTCTTT
CASTSNPYMANTEAFF
>NA|once|TRBJ1-1|TRBV4-1
TGCGCCAGCAGCCAAGCGGTTATCGCTGAAGCTTTCTTT
CASSQAVIAEAFF
>NA|NA|TRBJ2-2|TRBV18
TGTGCCAGCTCGCAGGGAATTGGCGGGGAGCTGTTTTTT
CASSQGIGGELFF
>NA|NA|TRBJ2-2|TRBV27
TGTGCCAGCAGTCCCCTGTGGAGCGGGGAGCTGTTTTTT
CASSPLWSGELFF
>NA|once|TRBJ2-7|TRBV5-1
TGCGCCAGCAGCTTGGCCATGGGAGCCTACGAGCAGTACTTC
CASSLAMGAYEQYF
>NA|NA|TRBJ1-2|TRBV7-2
TGTGCCAGCAGCTTAGCCGGGGTTGCTAACTATGGCTACACCTTC
CASSLAGVANYGYTF
>NA|NA|TRBJ2-1|TRBV7-9
TGTGCCAGCAGAATGGGACTCCCCAATTACAATGAGCAGTTCTTC
CASRMGLPNYNEQFF
>NA|NA|TRBJ1-4|TRBV5-1
TGCGCCAGCAGCTTGGCCGATGAGGGAGAAAAACTGTTTTTT
CASSLADEGEKLFF
>TRBD2|NA|TRBJ2-3|TRBV6-4
TGTGCCAGCAGTGACGGGACTAGCGGGGCCACAGATACGCAGTATTTT
CASSDGTSGATDTQYF
>TRBD2|few|TRBJ2-3|TRBV5-6
TGTGCCAGCAGCTCGGGACTAGCGGGCACAGATACGCAGTATTTT
CASSSGLAGTDTQYF
>NA|NA|TRBJ2-1|TRBV4-1
TGCGCCAGCAGCCAAGGGCTAGCAGTAAATGAGCAGTTCTTC
CASSQGLAVNEQFF
>TRBD1|NA|TRBJ2-7|TRBV7-2
TGTGCCAGCAGCTTATTAGGCAGGGGGAACGAGCAGTACTTC
CASSLLGRGNEQYF
>TRBD1|once|TRBJ2-3|TRBV7-6
TGTGCCAGCAGCCCAAGGGACAGGGGTAGTGATACGCAGTATTTT
CASSPRDRGSDTQYF
>TRBD2|NA|TRBJ2-1|TRBV11-3
TGTGCCAGCAGCTTTGACGGGAGGGCCGCCAATGAGCAGTTCTTC
CASSFDGRAANEQFF
>NA|NA|TRBJ1-1|TRBV4-1
TGCGCCAGCAGCCAAGGGTTACAGTTGAACACTGAAGCTTTCTTT
CASSQGLQLNTEAFF
>TRBD2|NA|TRBJ2-1|TRBV10-3
TGTGCCATCAGGACTAGCGGGAGCGTGGGGAACTCCTACAATGAGCAGTTCTTC
CAIRTSGSVGNSYNEQFF
>NA|NA|TRBJ1-1|TRBV2
TGTGCCAGCAGTCCTAACCTGAACACTGAAGCTTTCTTT
CASSPNLNTEAFF
>NA|once|TRBJ2-1|TRBV29-1
TGCAGCGTTGAAGGTCTGAGACTATCCTACAATGAGCAGTTCTTC
CSVEGLRLSYNEQFF
>TRBD1|NA|TRBJ2-7|TRBV28
TGTGCCAGCAGTCGACAGGGGCAGAGCTACGAGCAGTACTTC
CASSRQGQSYEQYF
>NA|NA|TRBJ1-2|TRBV7-2
TGTGCCAGCAGCTTGGGGGGGTCTAGTACTATAACCTTC
CASSLGGSSTITF
>TRBD1|NA|TRBJ2-1|TRBV4-1
TGCGCCAGCAGCCAAGATCAGACAGGGATCTACAATGAGCAGTTCTTC
CASSQDQTGIYNEQFF
>TRBD1|NA|TRBJ1-1|TRBV29-1
TGCAGCGCTGACAGGGGGCAAGTCACTGAAGCTTTCTTT
CSADRGQVTEAFF
>NA|NA|TRBJ1-1|TRBV6-5
TGTGCCAGCACCCTCGGGGGGTATAACACTGAAGCTTTCTTT
CASTLGGYNTEAFF